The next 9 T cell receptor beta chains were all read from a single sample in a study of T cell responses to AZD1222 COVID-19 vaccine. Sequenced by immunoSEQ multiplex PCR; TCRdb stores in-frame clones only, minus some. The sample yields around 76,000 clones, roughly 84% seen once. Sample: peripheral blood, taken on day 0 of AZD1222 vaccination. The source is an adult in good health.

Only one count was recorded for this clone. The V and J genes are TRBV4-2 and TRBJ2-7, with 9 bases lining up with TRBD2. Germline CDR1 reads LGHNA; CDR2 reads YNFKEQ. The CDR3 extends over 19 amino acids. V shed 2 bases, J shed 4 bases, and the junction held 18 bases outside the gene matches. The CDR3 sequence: CASSQQYQRGASLVYEQYF. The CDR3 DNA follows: TGTGCCAGCAGCCAACAGTATCAGCGGGGGGCCTCTTTAGTTTACGAGCAGTACTTC.

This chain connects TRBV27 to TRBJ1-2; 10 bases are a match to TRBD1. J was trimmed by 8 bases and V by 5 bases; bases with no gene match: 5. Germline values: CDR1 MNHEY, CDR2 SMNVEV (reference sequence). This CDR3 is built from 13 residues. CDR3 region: CASSPGQGGGYTF. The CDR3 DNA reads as TGTGCCAGCAGTCCCGGACAGGGGGGAGGCTACACCTTC.

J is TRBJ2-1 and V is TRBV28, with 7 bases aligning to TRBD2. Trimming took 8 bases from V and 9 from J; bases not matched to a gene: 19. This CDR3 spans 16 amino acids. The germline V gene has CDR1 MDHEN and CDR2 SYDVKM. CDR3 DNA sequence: TGTGCCAGCCCCCGGGGGGACTCCCGCCGTTGGGGTGAGCAGTTCTTC. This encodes CASPRGDSRRWGEQFF.

As DNA, the CDR3 is TGTGCCAGCAGACAGGGGAACTATGGCTACACCTTC. Amino acid sequence: CASRQGNYGYTF. The chain recombines TRBV7-3 with TRBJ1-2; 7 nucleotides match TRBD1. The CDR3 length is 12 residues. The trim removed 6 bases at V and 2 bases at J, leaving 0 bases unmatched. Looked up from germline, CDR1 is SGHTA and CDR2 is FQGTGA.

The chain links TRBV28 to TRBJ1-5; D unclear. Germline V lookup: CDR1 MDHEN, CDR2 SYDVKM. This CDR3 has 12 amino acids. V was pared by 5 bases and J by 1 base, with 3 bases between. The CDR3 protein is CASSRSNQPQHF. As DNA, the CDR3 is TGTGCCAGCAGTCGCAGCAATCAGCCCCAGCATTTT.

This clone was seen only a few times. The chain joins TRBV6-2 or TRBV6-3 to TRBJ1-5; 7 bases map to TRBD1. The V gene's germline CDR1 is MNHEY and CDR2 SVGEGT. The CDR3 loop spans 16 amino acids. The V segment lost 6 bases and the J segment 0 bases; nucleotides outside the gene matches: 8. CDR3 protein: CASSPLSGGSNQPQHF. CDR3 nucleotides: TGTGCCAGCAGCCCTTTGTCAGGGGGTAGCAATCAGCCCCAGCATTTT.

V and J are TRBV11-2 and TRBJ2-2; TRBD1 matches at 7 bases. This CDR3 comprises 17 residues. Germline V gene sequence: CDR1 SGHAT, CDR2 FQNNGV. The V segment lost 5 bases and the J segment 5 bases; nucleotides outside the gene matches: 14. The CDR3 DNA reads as TGTGCCAGCAGCCCTCTACCCGGACAGGAACTAACCGGGGAGCTGTTTTTT. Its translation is CASSPLPGQELTGELFF.

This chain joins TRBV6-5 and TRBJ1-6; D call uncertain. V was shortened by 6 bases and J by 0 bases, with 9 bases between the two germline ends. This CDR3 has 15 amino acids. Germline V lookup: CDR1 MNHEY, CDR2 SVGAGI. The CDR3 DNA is TGTGCCAGCAGCCTCCCCGGCTCCTATAATTCACCCCTCCACTTT. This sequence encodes CASSLPGSYNSPLHF.

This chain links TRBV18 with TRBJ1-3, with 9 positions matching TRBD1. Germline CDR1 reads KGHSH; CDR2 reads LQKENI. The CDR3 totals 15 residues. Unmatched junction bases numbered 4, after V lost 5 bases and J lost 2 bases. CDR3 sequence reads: CASSTGQGTGNTIYF. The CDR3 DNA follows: TGTGCCAGCTCAACGGGACAGGGAACTGGAAACACCATATATTTT.